This T cell receptor beta chain was identified during a study of OX40 agonist ivuxolimab in advanced cancers. The repertoire was sequenced with immunoSEQ multiplex PCR; TCRdb's copy has only in-frame clones and lacks some. This sample has some 70,000 clones, with about 88% found just once. Only a few counts were recorded for this clone. The CDR3 extends over 15 amino acids. Germline V gene data show CDR1 as LGHNA and CDR2 as YSLEER. V lost 2 bases to trimming and J lost 7 bases, with 14 bases between them. The origin of this receptor is an adult with an advanced solid tumor such as melanoma, head and neck, liver or kidney cancer. This chain links TRBV4-3 with TRBJ2-2; D remains ambiguous. This sample comprised CD4+ or CD8+ T cells sorted from blood, obtained in a trial of the OX40 agonist ivuxolimab. The CDR3, as DNA: TGCGCCAGCAGCCAACAGGTACCGGTGAGCGGGGAGCTGTTTTTT. Protein product: CASSQQVPVSGELFF.